The next 16 T cell receptor beta chains were all read from a single sample in a study of cytomegalovirus exposure and HLA in healthy donors (dated by TCRdb to 2015 to 2018). The method behind the library was the immunoSEQ multiplex PCR assay. For the multiplex PCR, a mixture combining 60 forward primers for TCR Vbeta segments and 13 reverse primers for TCR Jbeta segments was used. TCRdb re-hosts the immuneACCESS table, in-frame sequences only. Its copies lack some clones; in the studies checked, an unresolved V gene accounts for under half of them, and the cause for the rest is not known. The sample table lists 200,000 to 250,000 clones, 77% of them with a count of one. The ten largest make up around 2.8% of the sample. The sequenced sample consisted of PBMCs. These receptors all stem from a woman aged 55-70 years in good health and CMV-seropositive.

This clone has more than one count but fewer than ten. The rearrangement links TRBV28 to TRBJ1-1; tentatively, D is TRBD1 (6 bases). Germline V gene sequence: CDR1 MDHEN, CDR2 SYDVKM. The CDR3 has 14 residues. V dropped 6 bases and J dropped 1 base, with 12 bases sitting between them. The CDR3 coding sequence is TGTGCCAGCAGGGTTACAGGGACGAACACTGAAGCTTTCTTT. As protein: CASRVTGTNTEAFF.

V is TRBV12-5 and J is TRBJ2-1; 13 nucleotides agree with TRBD2. Trimming at V came to 7 bases and at J to 6 bases, leaving 9 bases not matched to a gene. The CDR3 contains 16 residues. The germline V gene encodes CDR1 LGHNT and CDR2 FRNRAP. The DNA for the CDR3 is TGTGCTAGTGCCCCACCGGGACTAGCGGGATTCAATGAGCAGTTCTTC. Translation gives CASAPPGLAGFNEQFF.

This clone was observed a handful of times. The chain couples TRBV5-5 to TRBJ1-2; maybe TRBD1 (5 bases). CDR1 and CDR2 (germline): SGHKS, YYEKEE (reference sequence). This CDR3 contains 15 residues. The V end was cut by 0 bases, the J end by 4 bases, with 13 bases between. CDR3 sequence (DNA): TGTGCCAGCAGCTTGGTTGGGGCAGCTGCCTATGGCTACACCTTC. It codes for CASSLVGAAAYGYTF.

The chain carries TRBV7-9 and TRBJ2-7, with 11 bases aligning to TRBD2. Germline trimming cut 5 bases from V and 7 bases from J; bases unmatched to any gene: 10. CDR3 length equals 15 residues. The germline gives CDR1 SEHNR, CDR2 FQNEAQ (reference sequence). This chain's CDR3 is CASSLETSGVLEQYF. CDR3 DNA: TGTGCCAGCAGCCTAGAGACTAGCGGGGTGTTGGAGCAGTACTTC.

This clone was recorded only once. This chain links TRBV5-1 with TRBJ2-5; 11 nucleotides line up with TRBD2. V was pared by 5 bases and J by 3 bases, with 3 bases of the junction left unmatched. This CDR3 comprises 14 residues. Germline assignment: CDR1 SGHRS and CDR2 YFSETQ. Here the CDR3 reads CASRPGLAEETQYF. CDR3 DNA: TGCGCCAGCAGACCGGGACTAGCGGAAGAGACCCAGTACTTC.

This clone has a single count. The chain joins TRBV12-2 to TRBJ2-1; TRBD2, as called in the table, went unchecked against the DNA. TRBV12-2 is classified as a pseudogene. The CDR3 runs 15 residues. The CDR3 nucleotides are TGTGCAAGTCGCTTAAGATGGACTAGCAACAATGAGCAGTTCTTC. Translation gives CASRLRWTSNNEQFF.

This clone was detected once. V gene TRBV5-1 combines with J gene TRBJ2-5, with TRBD2 matching over 8 bases. Trimming removed 0 bases from V and 5 bases from J; junction bases left unmatched: 6. Germline loops: CDR1 SGHRS, CDR2 YFSETQ. The CDR3 is 15 amino acids. The CDR3 loop reads CASSLGPAGEETQYF. DNA for the CDR3: TGCGCCAGCAGCTTGGGGCCAGCGGGAGAGGAGACCCAGTACTTC.

The chain recombines TRBV18 with TRBJ2-2, with 10 bases that match TRBD2. Looked up from germline, CDR1 is KGHSH and CDR2 is LQKENI. J was trimmed by 4 bases and V by 1 base; bases with no gene match: 6. CDR3 length equals 17 residues. CDR3 in amino acids: CASSPQAGGPTTGELFF. The CDR3 DNA follows: TGTGCCAGCTCACCACAAGCGGGAGGGCCGACCACCGGGGAGCTGTTTTTT.

The V gene is TRBV6-1, the J gene TRBJ2-7, with TRBD2 matching 8 bases. The V gene end was trimmed by 7 bases and the J gene end by 2 bases; junction bases not matched to a gene: 10. CDR3 length: 15 residues. Per the germline V gene, CDR1 is MNHNS and CDR2 is SASEGT. The chain's CDR3 is CASIDWLAGPYEQYF. The CDR3 region has the DNA TGTGCCAGCATTGACTGGCTAGCGGGCCCCTACGAGCAGTACTTC.

V is TRBV18 and J is TRBJ1-3; possible D gene TRBD1, 5 bases. Trimming removed 4 bases from V and 0 bases from J, with 13 bases in between. The CDR3 consists of 16 residues. Germline V gene data show CDR1 as KGHSH and CDR2 as LQKENI. Here the CDR3 reads CASSHSQGLSGNTIYF. CDR3 nucleotides: TGTGCCAGCTCACATTCGCAGGGCCTCTCTGGAAACACCATATATTTT.

This chain uses TRBV21-1 with TRBJ2-2; TRBD2 is the table's D call, not checked against the DNA. TRBV21-1 is a documented pseudogene. The CDR3 length is 15 residues. The CDR3 region is CASSRRGRGAGELFF. The CDR3 bases are TGTGCCAGCAGCAGGCGGGGGAGGGGGGCCGGGGAGCTGTTTTTT.

This chain uses TRBV6-1 with TRBJ2-4; a possible D gene is TRBD1 (5 bases). Trimming shortened V by 4 bases and J by 0 bases, and 10 bases separated the two germline ends. CDR1 and CDR2 (germline): MNHNS, SASEGT. This CDR3 has 15 amino acids. The CDR3 is CASSGQPLAKNIQYF. The CDR3 bases are TGTGCCAGCAGTGGACAGCCCTTAGCCAAAAACATTCAGTACTTC.

This rearrangement joins TRBV9 to TRBJ2-1; 7 bases line up with TRBD1. Germline V gene lookup returns CDR1 SGDLS and CDR2 YYNGEE. CDR3 length: 15 amino acids. V lost 2 bases to trimming and J lost 7 bases; unmatched junction nucleotides: 9. CDR3 loop: CASSVDRELWNEQFF. The DNA for the CDR3 is TGTGCCAGCAGCGTTGACAGGGAGCTCTGGAATGAGCAGTTCTTC.

The V gene is TRBV5-4, the J gene TRBJ1-1; 10 bases line up with TRBD1. Trimming cost V 0 bases and J 6 bases; bases outside gene matches: 2. CDR1 and CDR2 (germline): SGHNT, YYREEE (reference sequence). The CDR3 consists of 14 residues. CDR3 amino acids: CASSLEDRGSEAFF. CDR3 DNA: TGTGCCAGCAGCTTGGAGGACAGGGGGTCTGAAGCTTTCTTT.

Only one count was recorded for this clone. The V gene is TRBV5-4, the J gene TRBJ2-1; TRBD2 is a possible D gene (5 bases). The CDR3 has 14 residues. V lost 1 base, J lost 9 bases, and 14 bases lay in between. Germline CDR1 and CDR2: SGHNT and YYREEE (reference sequence). CDR3 DNA: TGTGCCAGCAGCTTGACCCCCGGAGGAGGTGAGCAGTTCTTC. Residues: CASSLTPGGGEQFF.

The chain carries TRBV5-1 and TRBJ1-1; possibly TRBD1 for D (5 bases). The CDR3 extends over 12 amino acids. CDR1 SGHRS and CDR2 YFSETQ come from the germline V gene. Trimming removed 0 bases from V and 10 bases from J, with 10 bases in between. CDR3 DNA: TGCGCCAGCAGCTTGGAGGGCGGGGGAGCTTTCTTT. This translates into CASSLEGGGAFF.